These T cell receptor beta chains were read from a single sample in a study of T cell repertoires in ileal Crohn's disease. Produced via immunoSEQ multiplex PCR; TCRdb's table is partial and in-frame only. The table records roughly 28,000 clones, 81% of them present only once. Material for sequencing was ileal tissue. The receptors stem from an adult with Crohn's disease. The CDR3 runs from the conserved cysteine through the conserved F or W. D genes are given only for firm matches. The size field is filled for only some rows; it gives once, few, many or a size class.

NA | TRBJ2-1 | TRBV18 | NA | CASSPPSQGPHEQFF | TGTGCCAGCTCACCACCTTCCCAGGGGCCCCATGAGCAGTTCTTC
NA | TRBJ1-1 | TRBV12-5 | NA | CASGLVRNPAEAFF | TGTGCTAGTGGTTTGGTAAGAAATCCAGCTGAAGCTTTCTTT
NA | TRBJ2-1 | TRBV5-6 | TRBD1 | CASSLLGQGGNEQFF | TGTGCCAGCAGCTTACTGGGACAGGGGGGCAATGAGCAGTTCTTC
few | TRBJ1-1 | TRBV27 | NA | CASRGGVAEAFF | TGTGCCAGCAGGGGGGGTGTGGCTGAAGCTTTCTTT
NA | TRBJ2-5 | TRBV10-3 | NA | CAISEFDKAGAQYF | TGTGCCATCAGTGAATTTGACAAGGCCGGGGCCCAGTACTTC
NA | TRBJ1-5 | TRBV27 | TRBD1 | CASSPGQKINQPQHF | TGTGCCAGCAGCCCGGGACAGAAAATCAATCAGCCCCAGCATTTT
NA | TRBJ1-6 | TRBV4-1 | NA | CASSQDRRGTSGNSPLHF | TGCGCCAGCAGCCAAGATCGGCGGGGGACGTCGGGGAATTCACCCCTCCACTTT
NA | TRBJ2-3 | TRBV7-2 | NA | CASSLTASYTDTQYF | TGTGCCAGCAGCCTGACAGCTTCATACACAGATACGCAGTATTTT
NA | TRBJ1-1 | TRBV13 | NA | CASSLGAGNTEAFF | TGTGCCAGCAGCTTAGGGGCTGGGAACACTGAAGCTTTCTTT
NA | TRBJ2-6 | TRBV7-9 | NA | CASSLTGAGANVLTF | TGTGCCAGCAGCCTAACGGGGGCTGGGGCCAACGTCCTGACTTTC
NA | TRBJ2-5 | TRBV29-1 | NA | CSVQGGHETQYF | TGCAGCGTTCAAGGGGGGCATGAGACCCAGTACTTC
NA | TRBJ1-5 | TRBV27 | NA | CASSLYRDSNQPQHF | TGTGCCAGCAGTTTATACAGGGATAGCAATCAGCCCCAGCATTTT
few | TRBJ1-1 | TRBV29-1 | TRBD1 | CSVEQGANTEAFF | TGCAGCGTTGAGCAGGGGGCCAACACTGAAGCTTTCTTT
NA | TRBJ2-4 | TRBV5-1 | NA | CASSVQGTGNIQYF | TGCGCCAGCAGCGTACAGGGCACGGGAAACATTCAGTACTTC
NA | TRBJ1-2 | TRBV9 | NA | CASSVGLSLAYGYTF | TGTGCCAGCAGCGTAGGACTCTCGTTGGCGTATGGCTACACCTTC
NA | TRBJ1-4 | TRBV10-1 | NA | CASSEGLGVGKLFF | TGCGCCAGCAGTGAAGGTCTCGGAGTTGGAAAACTGTTTTTT
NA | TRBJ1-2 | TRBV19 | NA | CASSISFRGAGYGYTF | TGTGCCAGTAGTATATCGTTCAGGGGCGCAGGCTATGGCTACACCTTC
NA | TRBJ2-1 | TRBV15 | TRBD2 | CATSRTSGGAGEQFF | TGTGCCACCAGCAGGACTAGCGGGGGGGCGGGTGAGCAGTTCTTC
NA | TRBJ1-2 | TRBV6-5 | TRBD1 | CASSYAGQGDYGYTF | TGTGCCAGCAGTTACGCGGGACAGGGTGACTATGGCTACACCTTC
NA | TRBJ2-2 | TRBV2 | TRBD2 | CASSLGLAGANTGELFF | TGTGCCAGCAGCCTGGGACTAGCGGGGGCGAACACCGGGGAGCTGTTTTTT
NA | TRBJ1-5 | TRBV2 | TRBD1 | CASEPGQGSFTNQPQHF | TGTGCCAGCGAACCGGGACAGGGCTCTTTTACCAATCAGCCCCAGCATTTT
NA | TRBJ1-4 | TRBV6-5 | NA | CATQNSNEKLFF | TGTGCCACCCAGAATTCTAATGAAAAACTGTTTTTT
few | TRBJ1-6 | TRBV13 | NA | CASSATGDNSPLHF | TGTGCCAGCAGCGCGACAGGAGATAATTCACCCCTCCACTTT
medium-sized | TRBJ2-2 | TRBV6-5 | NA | CASSYFRNTGELFF | TGTGCCAGCAGTTACTTCCGGAACACCGGGGAGCTGTTTTTT
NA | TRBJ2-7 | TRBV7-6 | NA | CASSPMTGHSYEQYF | TGTGCCAGCAGCCCAATGACAGGCCACTCCTACGAGCAGTACTTC
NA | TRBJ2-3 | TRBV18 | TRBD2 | CASSATGTSETDTQYF | TGTGCCAGCTCCGCGACCGGGACTAGCGAGACAGATACGCAGTATTTT
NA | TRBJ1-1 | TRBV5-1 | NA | CASRGNSGAEAFF | TGCGCCAGCCGGGGAAACTCAGGGGCTGAAGCTTTCTTT
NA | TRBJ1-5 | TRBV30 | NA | CAWSAVGGLNQPQHF | TGTGCCTGGAGCGCAGTCGGGGGGCTCAATCAGCCCCAGCATTTT
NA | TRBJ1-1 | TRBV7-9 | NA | CASSYIGASEAFF | TGTGCCAGCAGCTATATAGGGGCGTCTGAAGCTTTCTTT
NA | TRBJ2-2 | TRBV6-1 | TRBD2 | CASSERLAGGYGELFF | TGTGCCAGCAGTGAGCGACTAGCGGGAGGATACGGGGAGCTGTTTTTT
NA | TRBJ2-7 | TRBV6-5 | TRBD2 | CASSWGLAGGEQYF | TGTGCCAGCAGCTGGGGACTAGCGGGGGGCGAGCAGTACTTC
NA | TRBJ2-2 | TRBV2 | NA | CASRGRPNTGELFF | TGTGCCAGCAGGGGCAGACCGAACACCGGGGAGCTGTTTTTT
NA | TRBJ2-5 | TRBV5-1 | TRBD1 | CASSSTGGTQETQYF | TGCGCCAGCAGCTCGACAGGGGGGACACAAGAGACCCAGTACTTC
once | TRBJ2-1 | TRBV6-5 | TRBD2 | CASRQRGGVYNEQFF | TGTGCCAGCAGGCAGCGGGGGGGGGTCTACAATGAGCAGTTCTTC
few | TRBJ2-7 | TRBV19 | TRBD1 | CASRTGPGYEQYF | TGTGCCAGTCGGACAGGGCCTGGGTACGAGCAGTACTTC
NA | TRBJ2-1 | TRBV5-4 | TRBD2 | CASSFSGGNEQFF | TGTGCCAGCAGCTTTAGCGGGGGCAATGAGCAGTTCTTC
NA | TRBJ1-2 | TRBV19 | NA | CASLSRRDNYGYTF | TGTGCCAGTCTTTCCCGGCGGGATAACTATGGCTACACCTTC
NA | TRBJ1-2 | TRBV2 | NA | CASSQTGTIYGYTF | TGTGCCAGCAGCCAGACAGGAACGATCTATGGCTACACCTTC
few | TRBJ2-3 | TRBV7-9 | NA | CASSSGLSTDTQYF | TGTGCCAGCAGCTCGGGACTCAGCACAGATACGCAGTATTTT
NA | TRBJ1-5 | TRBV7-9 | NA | CASSMDTNSNQPQHF | TGTGCCAGCAGCATGGACACTAATAGCAATCAGCCCCAGCATTTT
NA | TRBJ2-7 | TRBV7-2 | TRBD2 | CASSLPTAGRGAYEQYF | TGTGCCAGCAGCTTACCCACCGCAGGGCGGGGGGCCTACGAGCAGTACTTC
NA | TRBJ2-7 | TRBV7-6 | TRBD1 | CASSTAMRTGSYEQYF | TGTGCCAGCAGCACCGCGATGCGGACAGGCTCCTACGAGCAGTACTTC
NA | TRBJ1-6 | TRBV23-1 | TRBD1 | CASSLADRVESPLHF | TGCGCCAGCAGTCTCGCGGACAGGGTCGAATCACCCCTCCACTTT
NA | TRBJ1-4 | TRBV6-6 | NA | CASSKWAPSNEKLFF | TGTGCCAGCAGTAAATGGGCTCCATCAAATGAAAAACTGTTTTTT
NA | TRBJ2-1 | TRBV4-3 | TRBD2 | CASSQGRASGASGEQFF | TGCGCCAGCAGCCAGGGGAGGGCTAGCGGGGCTTCGGGTGAGCAGTTCTTC
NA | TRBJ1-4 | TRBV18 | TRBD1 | CASSRGQYEKLFF | TGTGCCAGCTCGAGGGGGCAGTACGAAAAACTGTTTTTT
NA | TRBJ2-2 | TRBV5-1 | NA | CASSLLQGRHGELFF | TGCGCCAGCAGCTTGTTACAAGGGAGGCACGGGGAGCTGTTTTTT
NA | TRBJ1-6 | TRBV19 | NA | CASRGGTGSYNSPLHF | TGTGCCAGTAGGGGAGGGACTGGATCCTATAATTCACCCCTCCACTTT
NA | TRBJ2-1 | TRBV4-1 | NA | CASSLPLGARDEQFF | TGCGCCAGCAGCCTCCCCTTGGGGGCTCGGGATGAGCAGTTCTTC
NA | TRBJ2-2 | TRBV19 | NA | CASSTYRQTLNTGELFF | TGTGCCAGTAGTACCTACCGACAGACGTTAAACACCGGGGAGCTGTTTTTT
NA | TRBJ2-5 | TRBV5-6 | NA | CASSLLDHRAQYF | TGTGCCAGCAGCTTGCTGGATCACAGGGCCCAGTACTTC
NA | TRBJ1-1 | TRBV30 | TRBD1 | CAWSDPKTGGWGAFF | TGTGCCTGGAGTGACCCGAAGACAGGGGGATGGGGAGCTTTCTTT
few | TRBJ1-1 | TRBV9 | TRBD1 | CASSILPGQGGTEAFF | TGTGCCAGCAGCATACTACCAGGACAGGGAGGAACTGAAGCTTTCTTT